The entry that follows covers one T cell receptor beta chain sequence. Its antigen is unidentified. The data belong to a study of cytomegalovirus exposure and HLA in healthy donors. Points from the study as a whole: A few CMV-associated chains proved CMV antigen-specific in vitro. One cluster of highly shared sequence variants probably arose as a sequencing artifact. A classifier reportedly called cytomegalovirus status with high sensitivity and specificity. Some V segments (TRBV6-2 and TRBV6-3 among them) were excluded as indistinguishable.

PCR involved 60 Vbeta and 13 Jbeta primers. Only in-frame clones appear in the TCRdb table, and some are missing; sequencing was by immunoSEQ multiplex PCR. The table has roughly 200,000 clones, about 80% seen once. V lost 4 bases and J 2 bases, leaving 15 bases between the germline ends. This CDR3 contains 15 residues. Germline V gene lookup returns CDR1 MNHEY and CDR2 SVGAGI. The origin of this receptor is a woman aged 25 to 39 in good health and CMV-seropositive. The sample was PBMCs. J is TRBJ2-7 and V is TRBV6-5, with TRBD1 as a possible D gene (6 bases). The CDR3 sequence is CASSSSGAGAYEQYF. The CDR3 DNA sequence: TGTGCCAGCAGTTCCTCCGGGGCAGGGGCCTACGAGCAGTACTTC.